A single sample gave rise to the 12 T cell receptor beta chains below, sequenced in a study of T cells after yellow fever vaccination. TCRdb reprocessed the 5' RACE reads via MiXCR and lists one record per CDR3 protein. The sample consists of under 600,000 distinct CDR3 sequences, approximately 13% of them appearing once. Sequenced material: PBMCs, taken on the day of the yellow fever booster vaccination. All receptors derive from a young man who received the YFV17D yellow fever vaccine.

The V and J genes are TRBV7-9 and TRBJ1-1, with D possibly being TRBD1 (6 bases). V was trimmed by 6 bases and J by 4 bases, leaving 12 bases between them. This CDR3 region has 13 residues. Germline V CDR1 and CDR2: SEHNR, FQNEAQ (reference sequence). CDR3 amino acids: CASRTTGSTEAFF. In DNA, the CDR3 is TGTGCCAGCAGGACTACAGGGTCCACTGAAGCTTTCTTT.

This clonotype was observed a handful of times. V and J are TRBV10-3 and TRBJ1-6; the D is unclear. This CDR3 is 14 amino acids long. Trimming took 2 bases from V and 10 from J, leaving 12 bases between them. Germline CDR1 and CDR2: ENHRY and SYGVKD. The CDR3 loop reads CAISEGTDRSPLHF. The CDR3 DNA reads TGTGCCATCAGTGAGGGCACGGACCGATCACCCCTCCACTTT.

The CDR3 region has the DNA TGTGCCAGCAGTTGGCTACTGGGCTACGAGCAGTACTTC. This translates into CASSWLLGYEQYF. This chain connects TRBV12-3 or TRBV12-4 to TRBJ2-7; D uncertain. CDR3 length: 13 residues. V dropped 4 bases and J dropped 3 bases, with 10 bases sitting between them.

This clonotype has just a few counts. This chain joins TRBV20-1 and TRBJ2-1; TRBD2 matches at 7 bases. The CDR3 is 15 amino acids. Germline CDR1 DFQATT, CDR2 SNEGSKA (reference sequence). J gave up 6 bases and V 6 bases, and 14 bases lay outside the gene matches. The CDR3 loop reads CSAIDRGGFLNEQFF. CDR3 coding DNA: TGCAGTGCCATAGATCGCGGGGGTTTCCTCAATGAGCAGTTCTTC.

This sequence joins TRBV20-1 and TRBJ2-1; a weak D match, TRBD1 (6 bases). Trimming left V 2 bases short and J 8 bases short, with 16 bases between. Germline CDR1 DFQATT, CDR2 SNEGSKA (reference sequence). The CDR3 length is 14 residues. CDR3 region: CSARNRVQLDEQFF. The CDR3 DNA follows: TGCAGTGCTAGAAACAGGGTCCAATTGGATGAGCAGTTCTTC.

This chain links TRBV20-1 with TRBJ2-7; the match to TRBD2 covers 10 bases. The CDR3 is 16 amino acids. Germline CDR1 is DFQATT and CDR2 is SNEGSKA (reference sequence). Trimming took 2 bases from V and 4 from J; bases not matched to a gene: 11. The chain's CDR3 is CSARRGLARVFYEQYF. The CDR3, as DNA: TGCAGTGCTAGACGGGGACTAGCGCGAGTCTTTTACGAGCAGTACTTC.

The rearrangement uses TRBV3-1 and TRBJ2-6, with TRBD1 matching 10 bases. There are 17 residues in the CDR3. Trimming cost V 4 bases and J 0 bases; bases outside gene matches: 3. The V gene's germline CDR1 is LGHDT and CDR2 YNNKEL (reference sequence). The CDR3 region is CASSRTGGVSGANVLTF. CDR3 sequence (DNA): TGTGCCAGCAGCCGGACAGGGGGTGTCTCTGGGGCCAACGTCCTGACTTTC.

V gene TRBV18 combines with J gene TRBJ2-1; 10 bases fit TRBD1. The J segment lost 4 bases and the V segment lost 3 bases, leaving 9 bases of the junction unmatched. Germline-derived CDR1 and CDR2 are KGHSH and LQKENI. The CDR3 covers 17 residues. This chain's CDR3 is CASSPLAGTGVYNEQFF. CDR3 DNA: TGTGCCAGCTCACCCCTGGCAGGGACAGGGGTTTACAATGAGCAGTTCTTC.

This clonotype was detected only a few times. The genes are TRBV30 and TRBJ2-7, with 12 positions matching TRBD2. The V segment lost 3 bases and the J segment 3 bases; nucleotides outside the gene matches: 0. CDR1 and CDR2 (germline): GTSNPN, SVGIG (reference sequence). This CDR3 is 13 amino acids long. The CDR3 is CAWRTSGSYEQYF. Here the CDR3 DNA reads TGTGCCTGGAGGACTAGCGGGAGCTACGAGCAGTACTTC.

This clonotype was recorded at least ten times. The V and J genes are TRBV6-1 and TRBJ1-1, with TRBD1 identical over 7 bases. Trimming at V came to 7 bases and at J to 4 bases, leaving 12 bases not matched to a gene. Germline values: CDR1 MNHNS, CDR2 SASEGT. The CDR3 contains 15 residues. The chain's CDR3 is CASIAQGVSGTEAFF. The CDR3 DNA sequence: TGTGCCAGCATTGCGCAGGGGGTCTCTGGCACTGAAGCTTTCTTT.

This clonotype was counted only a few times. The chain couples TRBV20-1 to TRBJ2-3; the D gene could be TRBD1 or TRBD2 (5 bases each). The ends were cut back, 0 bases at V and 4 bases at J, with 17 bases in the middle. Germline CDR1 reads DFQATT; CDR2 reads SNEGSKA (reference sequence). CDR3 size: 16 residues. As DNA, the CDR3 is TGCAGTGCTAGAGATCTCAGTAAGGGACGCGCAGATACGCAGTATTTT. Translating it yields CSARDLSKGRADTQYF.

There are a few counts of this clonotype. In DNA, the CDR3 is TGTGCCAGCAGCTTGGGGCTAGCGCCTCTCACAGATACGCAGTATTTT. Amino acid sequence: CASSLGLAPLTDTQYF. The genes are TRBV5-4 and TRBJ2-3; D might be TRBD2 (6 bases). The CDR3 loop spans 16 amino acids. Germline values: CDR1 SGHNT, CDR2 YYREEE (reference sequence). V was pared by 0 bases and J by 2 bases, with 13 bases between.